This TCR beta chain was profiled in a study of CD8 T cells in Susac syndrome. RNA in amounts of about 0.45 to 1 ug was reverse transcribed with random hexamers. immunoSEQ multiplex PCR amplified TCR beta CDR3 across 54 Vbeta, 13 Jbeta. TCRdb recomputed calls from the immunoSEQ multiplex PCR reads with MiXCR, one row per CDR3 protein. Of fewer than 250,000 distinct CDR3 sequences in the sample, 90% to 95% are singletons; the top ten hold about 0.15%. The study sequenced TCR beta in blood CD8+ and CD4+ T cells. Sequencing input: CD8+ T cells from PBMCs. The clonotype comes from a human donor with multiple sclerosis.

The CDR3 DNA is TGTGCCAGCTCGGTTAGCGGGCCGACAGATACGCAGTATTTT. Residues: CASSVSGPTDTQYF. This chain links TRBV6-5 with TRBJ2-3; 7 bases map to TRBD2. The CDR3 totals 14 residues. Germline CDR1 and CDR2: MNHEY and SVGAGI. Trimming cost V 8 bases and J 3 bases; bases outside gene matches: 8.